This T cell receptor (beta chain) was sequenced in a study of blood T cell repertoires in COVID-19. Sequencing used immunoSEQ multiplex PCR; TCRdb keeps in-frame clones, though not all of them. The table includes approximately 150,000 clones, 85% detected once. CDR3 length: 15 amino acids. Germline V lookup: CDR1 PRHDT, CDR2 FYEKMQ (reference sequence). V lost 1 base, J lost 5 bases, and 5 bases stayed unmatched. This clonotype was sampled from a woman between 40 and 50 years old who had recovered from COVID-19. V usage is TRBV13 and J usage is TRBJ2-7; 10 bases are a match to TRBD1. Material for sequencing was PBMCs or T cells enriched from blood (not recorded which). The CDR3 is CASSLEGQGIDEQYF. The DNA of the CDR3 is TGTGCCAGCAGCTTAGAGGGACAGGGGATTGACGAGCAGTACTTC.